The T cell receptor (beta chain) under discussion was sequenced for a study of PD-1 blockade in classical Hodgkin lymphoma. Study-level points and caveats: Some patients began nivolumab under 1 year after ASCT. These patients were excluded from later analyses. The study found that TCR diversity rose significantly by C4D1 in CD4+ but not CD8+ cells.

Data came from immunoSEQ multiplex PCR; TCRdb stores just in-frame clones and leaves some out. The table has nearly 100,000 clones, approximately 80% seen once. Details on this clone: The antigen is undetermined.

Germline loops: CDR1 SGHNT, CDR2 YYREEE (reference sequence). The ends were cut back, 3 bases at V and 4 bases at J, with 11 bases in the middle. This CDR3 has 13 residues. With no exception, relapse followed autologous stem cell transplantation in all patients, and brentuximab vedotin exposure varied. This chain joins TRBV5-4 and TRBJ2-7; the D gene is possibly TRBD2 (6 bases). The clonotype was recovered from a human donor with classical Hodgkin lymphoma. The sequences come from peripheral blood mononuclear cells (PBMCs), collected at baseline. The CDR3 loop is CASSSELAYEQYF. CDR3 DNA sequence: TGTGCCAGCAGCTCCGAACTAGCTTACGAGCAGTACTTC.